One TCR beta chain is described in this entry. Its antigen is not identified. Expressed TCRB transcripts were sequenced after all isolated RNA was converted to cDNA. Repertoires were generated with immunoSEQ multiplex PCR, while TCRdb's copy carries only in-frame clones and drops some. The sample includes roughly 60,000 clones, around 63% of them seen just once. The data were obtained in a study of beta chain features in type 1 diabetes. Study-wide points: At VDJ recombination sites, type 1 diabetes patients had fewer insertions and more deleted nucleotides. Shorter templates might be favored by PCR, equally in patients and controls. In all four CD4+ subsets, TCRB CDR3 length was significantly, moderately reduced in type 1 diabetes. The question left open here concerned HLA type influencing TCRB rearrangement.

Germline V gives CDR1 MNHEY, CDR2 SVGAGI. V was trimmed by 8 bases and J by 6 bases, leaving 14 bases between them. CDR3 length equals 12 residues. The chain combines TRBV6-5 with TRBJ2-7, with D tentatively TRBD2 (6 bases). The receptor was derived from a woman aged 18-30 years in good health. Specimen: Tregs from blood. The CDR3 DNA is TGTGCCAGCGGCCGGGGGATGGGCGAGCAGTACTTC. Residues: CASGRGMGEQYF.